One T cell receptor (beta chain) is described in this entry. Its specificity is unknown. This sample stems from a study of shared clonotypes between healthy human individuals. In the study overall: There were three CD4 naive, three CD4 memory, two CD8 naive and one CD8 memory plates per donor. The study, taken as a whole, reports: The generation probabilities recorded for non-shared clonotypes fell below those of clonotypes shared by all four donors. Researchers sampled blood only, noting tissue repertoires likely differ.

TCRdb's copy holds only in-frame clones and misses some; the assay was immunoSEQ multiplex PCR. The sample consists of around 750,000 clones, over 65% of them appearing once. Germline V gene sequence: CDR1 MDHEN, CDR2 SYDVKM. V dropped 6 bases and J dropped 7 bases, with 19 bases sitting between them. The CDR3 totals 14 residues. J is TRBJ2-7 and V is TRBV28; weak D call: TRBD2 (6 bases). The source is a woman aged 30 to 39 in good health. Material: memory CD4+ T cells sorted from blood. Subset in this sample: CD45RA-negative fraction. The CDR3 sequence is CASRFLGLQGEQYF. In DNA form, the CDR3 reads TGTGCCAGCAGATTCTTGGGACTGCAGGGAGAGCAGTACTTC.